The 22 T cell receptor beta chains in this list originate from one sample, sequenced in a study of cytotoxic CD8 clonotypes in ibrutinib-treated CLL (dated by TCRdb to the early 2020s). Libraries came from the immunoSEQ multiplex PCR assay. Sourced from immuneACCESS, this table was stored by TCRdb with only in-frame sequences that have V and J called. A share of the clones is absent; for the studies checked, an unresolved V gene accounts for under half, and the remainder has no known explanation. The sample table holds approximately 200,000 clones, of which over 60% were seen once. The ten largest clones represent around 15% of the sample. In light of the paper, this sample's time point label describes: around 2 years on ibrutinib. The sequencing here drew on PBMCs, taken after 24 months of ibrutinib treatment. The receptor source for this set is a human donor with chronic lymphocytic leukemia.

J is TRBJ2-2 and V is TRBV6-1; 7 nucleotides line up with TRBD2. Germline V gives CDR1 MNHNS, CDR2 SASEGT. Losses at the gene ends were 2 bases for V and 5 bases for J; bases not matched to a gene: 8. CDR3 length: 16 residues. The CDR3 DNA reads TGTGCCAGCAGTGAATGGGAGGGAGGGCCAACCGGGGAGCTGTTTTTT. This gives the protein CASSEWEGGPTGELFF.

The chain has TRBV30 and TRBJ1-1, with unresolved D. This CDR3 spans 11 amino acids. The V gene's germline CDR1 is GTSNPN and CDR2 SVGIG (reference sequence). V lost 2 bases to trimming and J lost 5 bases, with 6 bases between them. The CDR3: CAWSKGTEAFF. The CDR3 DNA sequence: TGTGCCTGGAGTAAGGGTACTGAAGCTTTCTTT.

This clone showed up just a few times. The CDR3 sequence: CASSEPLGLAGVLRYTDTQYF. In nucleotides, the CDR3 is TGTGCCAGCAGTGAACCCTTAGGGCTAGCGGGAGTTCTACGGTACACAGATACGCAGTATTTT. This chain uses TRBV2 with TRBJ2-3, with 10 bases lining up with TRBD2. Germline CDR1 reads SNHLY; CDR2 reads FYNNEI. This CDR3 contains 21 residues. After removal of 2 bases from V and 2 bases from J, the junction contained 19 bases not matched to a gene.

This clone is a singleton in its sample. The rearrangement joins TRBV7-6 to TRBJ2-3, with 7 bases matching TRBD2. The CDR3 is 14 residues long. Germline V gene lookup returns CDR1 SGHVS and CDR2 FNYEAQ. Trimming cost V 5 bases and J 5 bases; bases outside gene matches: 7. The CDR3 here is CASSLRIAGDTQYF. DNA of the CDR3: TGTGCCAGCAGCCTCCGCATAGCGGGAGATACGCAGTATTTT.

The V and J genes are TRBV6-6 and TRBJ2-7; TRBD2 matches at 10 bases. Germline lookup yields CDR1 MNHNY and CDR2 SVGAGI (reference sequence). The J segment lost 2 bases and the V segment lost 6 bases, leaving 10 bases of the junction unmatched. CDR3 length: 16 amino acids. The CDR3 loop is CASSPLRTSGPYEQYF. CDR3 sequence (DNA): TGTGCCAGCAGCCCTCTGAGGACTAGCGGACCCTACGAGCAGTACTTC.

This chain connects TRBV25-1 to TRBJ1-3, with D unresolved. CDR3 length: 10 residues. From germline, CDR1 is MGHDK and CDR2 SYGVNS. CDR3 protein: CASSGNTIYF. The CDR3 bases are TGTGCGAGCTCTGGAAACACCATATATTTT.

This sequence joins TRBV11-2 and TRBJ2-7, with 10 bases identical to TRBD1. From germline, CDR1 is SGHAT and CDR2 FQNNGV. The CDR3 contains 15 residues. The junction had 8 bases not matched to a gene; V was cut back by 3 bases and J by 6 bases. CDR3 loop: CASSFPPDRGTEQYF. The CDR3 nucleotides are TGTGCCAGCAGCTTTCCCCCGGACAGGGGGACCGAGCAGTACTTC.

The J gene is TRBJ2-1, the V gene TRBV7-8; 9 nucleotides align to TRBD1. V trimming: 4 bases; J trimming: 9 bases; junction bases outside the gene matches: 13. CDR3 length: 16 residues. Germline assignment: CDR1 SGHVS and CDR2 FQNEAQ. The CDR3 coding sequence is TGTGCCAGCAGCTCCCCCCGGGACAGGGATTCGAGTGAGCAGTTCTTC. It codes for CASSSPRDRDSSEQFF.

This rearrangement joins TRBV11-2 to TRBJ2-7; TRBD2 agrees at 9 bases. The CDR3 extends over 13 amino acids. V gave up 3 bases and J gave up 6 bases; unmatched junction bases: 3. The germline V gene has CDR1 SGHAT and CDR2 FQNNGV. The CDR3 protein is CASSLGLAREQYF. The DNA for the CDR3 is TGTGCCAGCAGCTTGGGACTAGCTCGCGAGCAGTACTTC.

This chain joins TRBV6-1 and TRBJ2-4; 8 bases are a match to TRBD1. The CDR3 loop spans 15 amino acids. The J segment lost 0 bases and the V segment lost 6 bases, leaving 4 bases of the junction unmatched. Germline CDR1 and CDR2: MNHNS and SASEGT. This CDR3 reads CASRQGALAKNIQYF. The DNA of the CDR3 is TGTGCCAGCAGGCAGGGGGCTTTAGCCAAAAACATTCAGTACTTC.

This clone was counted between two and nine times. The chain recombines TRBV29-1 with TRBJ1-2; D is perhaps TRBD1 (6 bases). CDR1 and CDR2 (germline): SQVTM, ANQGSEA. Trimming removed 4 bases at V and 3 bases at J, with 6 bases between. The CDR3 has 11 residues. DNA of the CDR3: TGCAGCGTTGGACAGGACTATGGCTACACCTTC. It is translated as CSVGQDYGYTF.

The chain employs TRBV7-6 and TRBJ2-7, with 8 positions matching TRBD2. With 5 bases clipped from V and 7 bases from J, the junction kept 16 bases outside the gene matches. The CDR3 spans 16 residues. Germline-derived CDR1 and CDR2 are SGHVS and FNYEAQ. Written as DNA, the CDR3 is TGTGCCAGCAGCCCCCTCCGTAGCGGGACACGGGTAGAGCAGTACTTC. Its protein is CASSPLRSGTRVEQYF.

The chain joins TRBV28 to TRBJ2-6; D unresolved. The V end was cut by 3 bases, the J end by 3 bases, with 9 bases between. The germline V gene encodes CDR1 MDHEN and CDR2 SYDVKM. The CDR3 consists of 15 residues. The CDR3 nucleotides read TGTGCCAGCAGTTTGGGAATCCTTGGGGCCAACGTCCTGACTTTC. Translating it yields CASSLGILGANVLTF.

The chain carries TRBV11-2 and TRBJ2-1; TRBD1 is a possible D gene (6 bases). The germline V gene encodes CDR1 SGHAT and CDR2 FQNNGV. V gave up 5 bases and J gave up 13 bases, with 15 bases separating them. This CDR3 contains 12 residues. The CDR3 DNA reads as TGTGCCAGCAGCACCACAGGGTTACTACAGTTCTTC. This encodes CASSTTGLLQFF.

J is TRBJ2-1 and V is TRBV9; 7 nucleotides line up with TRBD2. Germline-derived CDR1 and CDR2 are SGDLS and YYNGEE. This CDR3 comprises 13 residues. The J segment lost 8 bases and the V segment lost 5 bases, leaving 7 bases of the junction unmatched. The CDR3 DNA reads as TGTGCCAGCAGACGTACTAGCGTGGATGAGCAGTTCTTC. Amino acids: CASRRTSVDEQFF. The whole variable domain, remainder taken from reference TRBV9 and TRBJ2-1, is DSGVTQTPKHLITATGQRVTLRCSPRSGDLSVYWYQQSLDQGLQFLIQYYNGEERAKGNILERFSAQQFPDLHSELNLSSLELGDSALYFCASRRTSVDEQFFGPGTRLTVL.

With regard to this clone: The same CDR3 is also encoded by other DNA sequences in this sample. The rearrangement uses TRBV11-2 and TRBJ2-2; D remains ambiguous. The CDR3 has 13 amino acids. Trimming took off 1 base at V and 5 bases at J, with 5 bases between the two ends. CDR1 is SGHAT and CDR2 is FQNNGV in the germline V gene. CDR3 DNA sequence: TGTGCCAGCAGCTTAGGACTTACCGGGGAGCTGTTTTTT. Its translation is CASSLGLTGELFF.

The chain combines TRBV14 with TRBJ1-1; D gene ambiguous. V was pared by 5 bases and J by 1 base, with 17 bases between. There are 16 residues in the CDR3. Germline assignment: CDR1 SGHDN and CDR2 FVKESK. The CDR3 sequence: CASSSHLTPWNTEAFF. CDR3 in DNA: TGTGCCAGCAGCAGTCATCTAACACCGTGGAACACTGAAGCTTTCTTT. The variable domain in full, with the rest retrieved from reference TRBV14 and TRBJ1-1, is EAGVTQFPSHSVIEKGQTVTLRCDPISGHDNLYWYRRVMGKEIKFLLHFVKESKQDESGMPNNRFLAERTGGTYSTLKVQPAELEDSGVYFCASSSHLTPWNTEAFFGQGTRLTVV.

V and J are TRBV27 and TRBJ2-3, with 7 positions matching TRBD2. The ends lost 3 bases at V and 5 bases at J; junction bases unmatched: 8. The germline gives CDR1 MNHEY, CDR2 SMNVEV (reference sequence). The CDR3 runs to 15 residues. CDR3 coding DNA: TGTGCCAGCAGTTTTTCGCGGGAGCTACTAGATACGCAGTATTTT. This encodes CASSFSRELLDTQYF.

The chain is built from TRBV19 and TRBJ2-7; 7 bases align to TRBD1. Looked up from germline, CDR1 is LNHDA and CDR2 is SQIVND (reference sequence). The CDR3 has 14 residues. V gave up 5 bases and J gave up 2 bases; unmatched junction bases: 6. In DNA form, the CDR3 reads TGTGCCAGTAGTGTCACAGGACAGGCCTACGAGCAGTACTTC. Protein product: CASSVTGQAYEQYF.

This clone was seen only once. This chain joins TRBV15 and TRBJ2-7; the D gene is possibly TRBD2 (5 bases). Germline V gene lookup returns CDR1 LNHNV and CDR2 YYDKDF (reference sequence). The V and J ends lost 8 bases and 2 bases respectively, with 16 bases between them. This CDR3 region has 14 residues. The CDR3 reads CATGRGSLTYEQYF. The CDR3 region has the DNA TGTGCCACCGGACGAGGGAGTCTAACCTACGAGCAGTACTTC.

The V and J genes are TRBV5-1 and TRBJ2-5, with 7 bases that match TRBD2. The trim removed 4 bases at V and 1 base at J, leaving 10 bases unmatched. CDR3 length: 16 residues. CDR1 and CDR2 from the germline V gene are SGHRS and YFSETQ. CDR3 protein: CASSLGWASGQETQYF. Written as DNA, the CDR3 is TGCGCCAGCAGCCTAGGCTGGGCTAGCGGCCAAGAGACCCAGTACTTC.

The rearrangement uses TRBV5-1 and TRBJ2-2, with 10 bases lining up with TRBD2. Losses at the gene ends were 0 bases for V and 7 bases for J; bases not matched to a gene: 3. Germline values: CDR1 SGHRS, CDR2 YFSETQ. The CDR3 has 15 amino acids. The CDR3 reads CASSLDGTSVGELFF. CDR3 nucleotides: TGCGCCAGCAGCTTGGACGGGACTAGCGTCGGGGAGCTGTTTTTT.